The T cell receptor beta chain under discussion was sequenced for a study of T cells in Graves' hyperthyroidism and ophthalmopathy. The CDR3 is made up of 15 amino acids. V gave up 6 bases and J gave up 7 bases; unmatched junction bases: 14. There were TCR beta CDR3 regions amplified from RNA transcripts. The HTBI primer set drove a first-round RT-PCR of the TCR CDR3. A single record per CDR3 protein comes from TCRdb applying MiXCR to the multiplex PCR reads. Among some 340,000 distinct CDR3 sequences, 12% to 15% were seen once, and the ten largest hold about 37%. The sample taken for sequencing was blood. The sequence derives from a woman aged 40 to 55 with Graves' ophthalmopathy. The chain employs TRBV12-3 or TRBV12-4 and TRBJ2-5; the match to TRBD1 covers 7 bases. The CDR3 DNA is TGTGCCAGCAGCCTCGGACAGGAGCCGCCCGGGACCCAGTACTTC. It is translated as CASSLGQEPPGTQYF.